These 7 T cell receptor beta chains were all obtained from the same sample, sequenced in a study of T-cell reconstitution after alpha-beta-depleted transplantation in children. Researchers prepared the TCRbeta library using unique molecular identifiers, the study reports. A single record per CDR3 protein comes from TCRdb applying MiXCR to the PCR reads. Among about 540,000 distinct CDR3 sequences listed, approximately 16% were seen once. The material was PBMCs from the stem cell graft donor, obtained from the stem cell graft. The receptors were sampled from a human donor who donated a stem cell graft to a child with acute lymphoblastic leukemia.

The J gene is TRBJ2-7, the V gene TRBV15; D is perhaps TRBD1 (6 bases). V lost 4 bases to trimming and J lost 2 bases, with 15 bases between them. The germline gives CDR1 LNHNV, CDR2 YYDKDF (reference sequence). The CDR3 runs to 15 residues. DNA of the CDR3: TGTGCCACCAGCATAGGTCCCGGGACACCCTACGAGCAGTACTTC. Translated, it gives CATSIGPGTPYEQYF.

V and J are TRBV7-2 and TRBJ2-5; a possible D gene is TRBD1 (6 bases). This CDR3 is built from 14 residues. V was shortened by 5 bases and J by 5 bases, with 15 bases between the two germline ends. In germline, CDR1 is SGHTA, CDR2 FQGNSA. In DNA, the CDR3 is TGTGCCAGCAGCCCGCGTGAGGGGGTGGAGACCCAGTACTTC. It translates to CASSPREGVETQYF.

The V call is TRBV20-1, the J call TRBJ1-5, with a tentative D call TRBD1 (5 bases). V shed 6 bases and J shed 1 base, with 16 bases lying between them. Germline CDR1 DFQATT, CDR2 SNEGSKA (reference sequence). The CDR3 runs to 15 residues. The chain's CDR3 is CSALQGVASNQPQHF. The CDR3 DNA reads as TGCAGTGCCCTCCAAGGGGTAGCCAGCAATCAGCCCCAGCATTTT.

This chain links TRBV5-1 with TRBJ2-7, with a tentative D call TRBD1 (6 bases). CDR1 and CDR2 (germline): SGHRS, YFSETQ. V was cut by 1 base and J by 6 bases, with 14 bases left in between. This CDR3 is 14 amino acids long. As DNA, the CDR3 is TGCGCCAGCAGCTTGCCTTCCAGGGGTACCGAGCAGTACTTC. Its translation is CASSLPSRGTEQYF.

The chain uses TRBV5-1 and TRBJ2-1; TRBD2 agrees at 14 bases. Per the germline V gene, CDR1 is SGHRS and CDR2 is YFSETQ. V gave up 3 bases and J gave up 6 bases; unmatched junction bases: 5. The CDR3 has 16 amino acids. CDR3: CASSWGLAGAINEQFF. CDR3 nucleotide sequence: TGCGCCAGCAGCTGGGGACTAGCGGGAGCCATCAATGAGCAGTTCTTC.

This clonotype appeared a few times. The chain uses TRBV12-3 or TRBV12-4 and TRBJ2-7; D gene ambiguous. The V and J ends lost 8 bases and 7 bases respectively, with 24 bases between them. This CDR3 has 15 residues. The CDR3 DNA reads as TGTGCCAGCGGGCCCTTAAGTTTACTCGCGAATGAGCAGTACTTC. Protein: CASGPLSLLANEQYF.

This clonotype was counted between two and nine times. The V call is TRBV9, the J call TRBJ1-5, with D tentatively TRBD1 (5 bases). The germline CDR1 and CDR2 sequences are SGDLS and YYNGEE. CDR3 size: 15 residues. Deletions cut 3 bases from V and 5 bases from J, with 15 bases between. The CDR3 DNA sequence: TGTGCCAGCAGCGAGGACCCCCTGGGGGATCAGCCCCAGCATTTT. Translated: CASSEDPLGDQPQHF.